A single sample is the source of the 20 T cell receptor beta chains below, sequenced in a study of cytomegalovirus exposure and HLA in healthy donors. Primers: 60 Vbeta forward and 13 Jbeta reverse. This table comes from immunoSEQ multiplex PCR, and its TCRdb copy is limited to in-frame clones, with some not included. The sample consists of about 150,000 clones, approximately 80% of them appearing once. The sample comprised PBMCs. The receptor source for this set is a male donor in good health and CMV-seronegative.

This clone was observed a single time. J is TRBJ1-1 and V is TRBV4-3; maybe TRBD1 (6 bases). CDR1 and CDR2 (germline): LGHNA, YSLEER. V was clipped by 8 bases and J by 7 bases, with 17 bases between them. The CDR3 totals 13 residues. CDR3 nucleotide sequence: TGCGCCAGCGGGGACACCCTCAGAGGTGAAGCTTTCTTT. This encodes CASGDTLRGEAFF.

This sequence joins TRBV5-1 and TRBJ1-2, with TRBD1 matching over 9 bases. Germline CDR1 and CDR2: SGHRS and YFSETQ. The CDR3 is 15 amino acids. The junction had 7 bases not matched to a gene; V was cut back by 4 bases and J by 3 bases. CDR3 sequence: CASSPWTGEDYGYTF. The CDR3 coding sequence is TGCGCCAGCAGCCCTTGGACAGGGGAGGACTATGGCTACACCTTC.

This clone was counted a few times. The CDR3 here is CAISESTVTTNEKLFF. The CDR3 DNA is TGTGCCATCAGTGAGTCGACTGTGACAACTAATGAAAAACTGTTTTTT. The J gene is TRBJ1-4, the V gene TRBV10-3; D gene unclear. This CDR3 contains 16 residues. The germline V gene has CDR1 ENHRY and CDR2 SYGVKD. V was shortened by 0 bases and J by 0 bases, with 8 bases between the two germline ends.

The rearrangement links TRBV18 to TRBJ1-2; TRBD1 matches at 7 bases. Germline trimming cut 3 bases from V and 3 bases from J; bases unmatched to any gene: 7. Germline loops: CDR1 KGHSH, CDR2 LQKENI. This CDR3 spans 15 amino acids. The CDR3 protein is CASSPRGLLDYGYTF. CDR3 coding DNA: TGTGCCAGCTCACCTAGGGGGCTCTTGGACTATGGCTACACCTTC. Full variable domain (outside the CDR3, taken from reference TRBV18 and TRBJ1-2): NAGVMQNPRHLVRRRGQEARLRCSPMKGHSHVYWYRQLPEEGLKFMVYLQKENIIDESGMPKERFSAEFPKEGPSILRIQQVVRGDSAAYFCASSPRGLLDYGYTFGSGTRLTVV.

The chain employs TRBV5-1 and TRBJ2-7; 11 bases map to TRBD2. Germline values: CDR1 SGHRS, CDR2 YFSETQ. This CDR3 is 15 amino acids long. V lost 3 bases to trimming and J lost 1 base; unmatched junction nucleotides: 3. In nucleotides, the CDR3 is TGCGCCAGCAGCTGGGGACTAGCGGAATCCTACGAGCAGTACTTC. This encodes CASSWGLAESYEQYF.

The V and J genes are TRBV7-2 and TRBJ2-3, with 13 bases identical to TRBD2. In germline, CDR1 is SGHTA, CDR2 FQGNSA. With 5 bases clipped from V and 0 bases from J, the junction kept 2 bases outside the gene matches. This CDR3 has 16 amino acids. CDR3 loop: CASSTTSGGSTDTQYF. The CDR3 DNA reads as TGTGCCAGCAGCACGACTAGCGGGGGGAGCACAGATACGCAGTATTTT.

This rearrangement joins TRBV9 to TRBJ2-3; 7 nucleotides line up with TRBD2. The germline V gene encodes CDR1 SGDLS and CDR2 YYNGEE. Trimming removed 5 bases from V and 4 bases from J; junction bases left unmatched: 7. The CDR3 length is 14 residues. CDR3 in DNA: TGTGCCAGCAGGGGGAGGACTAGTGCAGATACGCAGTATTTT. Protein product: CASRGRTSADTQYF.

The chain recombines TRBV11-2 with TRBJ1-3; unclear D gene. CDR3 length: 14 amino acids. The V end was cut by 4 bases, the J end by 0 bases, with 7 bases between. Germline V gene sequence: CDR1 SGHAT, CDR2 FQNNGV. The CDR3 sequence: CASSSLISGNTIYF. The CDR3 DNA is TGTGCCAGCAGCTCCCTTATCTCTGGAAACACCATATATTTT.

The chain employs TRBV28 and TRBJ2-3; 7 nucleotides align to TRBD2. There are 16 residues in the CDR3. Per the germline V gene, CDR1 is MDHEN and CDR2 is SYDVKM. V was clipped by 5 bases and J by 0 bases; unmatched bases: 8. This CDR3 is CASSPRLAASTDTQYF. The CDR3 nucleotides read TGTGCCAGCAGTCCCCGACTAGCAGCTAGCACAGATACGCAGTATTTT.

The chain has TRBV5-1 and TRBJ1-4; 7 bases fit TRBD1. V was pared by 4 bases and J by 4 bases, with 4 bases of the junction left unmatched. CDR1 is SGHRS, CDR2 YFSETQ, per germline. CDR3 length: 14 residues. The CDR3 loop reads CASSPYRGNEKLFF. For the CDR3, the DNA is TGCGCCAGCAGCCCATACAGGGGTAATGAAAAACTGTTTTTT.

This chain uses TRBV5-1 with TRBJ2-2, with D possibly matching TRBD2 (6 bases). The ends were cut back, 0 bases at V and 0 bases at J, with 9 bases in the middle. Germline CDR1 reads SGHRS; CDR2 reads YFSETQ. The CDR3 runs to 16 residues. CDR3 DNA: TGCGCCAGCAGCTTGGATGGGACTGCGAACACCGGGGAGCTGTTTTTT. It encodes CASSLDGTANTGELFF.

This chain links TRBV27 with TRBJ2-5; D unresolved. The J call may be in error: the DNA end matches TRBJ2-7 better. The CDR3 is 13 residues long. Germline lookup yields CDR1 MNHEY and CDR2 SMNVEV (reference sequence). CDR3 region: CASAFSETYEQYF. As DNA, the CDR3 is TGTGCCAGCGCTTTCAGCGAGACCTACGAGCAGTACTTC.

The chain links TRBV5-1 to TRBJ1-1; the match to TRBD1 covers 8 bases. Per the germline V gene, CDR1 is SGHRS and CDR2 is YFSETQ. CDR3 length equals 16 residues. J gave up 0 bases and V 1 base, and 5 bases lay outside the gene matches. The chain's CDR3 is CASSLTGGLVNTEAFF. The CDR3 DNA reads as TGCGCCAGCAGCTTGACAGGGGGATTGGTGAACACTGAAGCTTTCTTT.

This chain links TRBV27 with TRBJ2-1, with 10 bases lining up with TRBD2. V was clipped by 5 bases and J by 0 bases; unmatched bases: 13. The germline CDR1 and CDR2 sequences are MNHEY and SMNVEV (reference sequence). CDR3 length equals 19 residues. CDR3 amino acids: CASSPLRGLARDSYNEQFF. CDR3 in DNA: TGTGCCAGCAGTCCCCTCCGGGGACTAGCGCGAGACTCCTACAATGAGCAGTTCTTC.

The J gene is TRBJ1-6, the V gene TRBV5-6; 7 bases line up with TRBD1. The CDR3 length is 15 residues. CDR1 is SGHDT, CDR2 YYEEEE, per germline. V shed 2 bases, J shed 6 bases, and the junction held 5 bases outside the gene matches. CDR3 sequence: CASSFRTGLNSPLHF. As DNA, the CDR3 is TGTGCCAGCAGCTTCCGGACAGGACTTAATTCACCCCTCCACTTT.

The genes are TRBV19 and TRBJ2-6; D gene ambiguous. Per the germline V gene, CDR1 is LNHDA and CDR2 is SQIVND (reference sequence). This CDR3 has 15 residues. Trimming took off 3 bases at V and 3 bases at J, with 9 bases between the two ends. The CDR3 sequence is CASSMWRGGANVLTF. The CDR3 nucleotides read TGTGCCAGTAGTATGTGGAGAGGTGGGGCCAACGTCCTGACTTTC.

V and J are TRBV10-3 and TRBJ1-4; 10 bases are a match to TRBD1. The CDR3 is made up of 14 amino acids. J lost 4 bases, V lost 6 bases, and 2 bases had no gene match. Germline V gives CDR1 ENHRY, CDR2 SYGVKD. The CDR3 sequence is CAIRGDRGNEKLFF. The CDR3 region has the DNA TGTGCCATCAGGGGGGACAGGGGTAATGAAAAACTGTTTTTT.

In DNA, the CDR3 is TGTGCCTGGAGATTAGCGGGAGACCACGAGCAGTACTTC. Translation gives CAWRLAGDHEQYF. The chain is built from TRBV30 and TRBJ2-7; 9 bases line up with TRBD2. Losses at the gene ends were 3 bases for V and 5 bases for J; bases not matched to a gene: 5. This CDR3 spans 13 amino acids. Germline values: CDR1 GTSNPN, CDR2 SVGIG (reference sequence).

This chain links TRBV28 with TRBJ1-6; possibly TRBD1 for D (6 bases). CDR3 size: 14 residues. The germline V gene has CDR1 MDHEN and CDR2 SYDVKM. With 6 bases removed from V and 3 bases from J, the gap between germline ends came to 9 bases. CDR3 protein: CASRGQYYNSPLHF. The DNA of the CDR3 is TGTGCCAGCAGAGGACAGTACTATAATTCACCCCTCCACTTT. The full variable domain, completed using reference TRBV28 and TRBJ1-6, is DVKVTQSSRYLVKRTGEKVFLECVQDMDHENMFWYRQDPGLGLRLIYFSYDVKMKEKGDIPEGYSVSREKKERFSLILESASTNQTSMYLCASRGQYYNSPLHFGNGTRLTVT.

J is TRBJ2-7 and V is TRBV18, with 7 bases lining up with TRBD1. CDR3 length: 16 residues. Looked up from germline, CDR1 is KGHSH and CDR2 is LQKENI. V lost 3 bases and J lost 0; bases outside the gene matches: 8. The CDR3: CASSPRDSKLSYEQYF. The CDR3 DNA reads as TGTGCCAGCTCACCTAGGGACAGCAAACTCTCCTACGAGCAGTACTTC.